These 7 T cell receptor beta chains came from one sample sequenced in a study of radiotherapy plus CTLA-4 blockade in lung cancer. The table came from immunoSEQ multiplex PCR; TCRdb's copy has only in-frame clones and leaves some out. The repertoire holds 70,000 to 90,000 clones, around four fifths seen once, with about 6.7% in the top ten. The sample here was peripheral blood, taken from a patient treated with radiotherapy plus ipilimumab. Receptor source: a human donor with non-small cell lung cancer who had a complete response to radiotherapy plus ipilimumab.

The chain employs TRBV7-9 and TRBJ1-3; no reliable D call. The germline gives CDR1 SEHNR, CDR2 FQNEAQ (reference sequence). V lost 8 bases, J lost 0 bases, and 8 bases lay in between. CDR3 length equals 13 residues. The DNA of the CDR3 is TGTGCCAGCTTGCTAAACTCTGGAAACACCATATATTTT. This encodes CASLLNSGNTIYF.

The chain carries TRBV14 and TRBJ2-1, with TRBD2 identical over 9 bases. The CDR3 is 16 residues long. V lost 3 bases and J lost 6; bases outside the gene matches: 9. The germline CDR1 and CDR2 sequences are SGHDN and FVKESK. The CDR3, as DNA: TGTGCCAGCAGCCACCGGGAAGGACTAGCGCGCAATGAGCAGTTCTTC. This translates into CASSHREGLARNEQFF. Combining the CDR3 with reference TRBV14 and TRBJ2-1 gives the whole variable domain EAGVTQFPSHSVIEKGQTVTLRCDPISGHDNLYWYRRVMGKEIKFLLHFVKESKQDESGMPNNRFLAERTGGTYSTLKVQPAELEDSGVYFCASSHREGLARNEQFFGPGTRLTVL.

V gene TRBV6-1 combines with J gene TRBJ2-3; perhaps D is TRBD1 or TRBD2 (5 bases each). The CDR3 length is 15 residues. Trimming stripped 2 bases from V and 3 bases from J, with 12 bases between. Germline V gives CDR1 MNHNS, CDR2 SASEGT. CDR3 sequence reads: CASSESWDGTDTQYF. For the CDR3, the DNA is TGTGCCAGCAGTGAAAGTTGGGACGGAACAGATACGCAGTATTTT.

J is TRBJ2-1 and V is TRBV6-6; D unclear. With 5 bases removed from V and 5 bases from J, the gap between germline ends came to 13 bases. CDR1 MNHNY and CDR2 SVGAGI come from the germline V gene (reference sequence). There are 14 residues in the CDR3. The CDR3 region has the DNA TGTGCCAGCAGTCAACCCGCCCAAAACAATGAGCAGTTCTTC. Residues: CASSQPAQNNEQFF.

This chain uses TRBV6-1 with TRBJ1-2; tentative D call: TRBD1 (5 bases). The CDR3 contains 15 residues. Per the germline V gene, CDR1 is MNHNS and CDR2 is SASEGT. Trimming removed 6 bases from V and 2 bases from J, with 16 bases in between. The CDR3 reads CASRQGDNGNYGYTF. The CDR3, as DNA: TGTGCCAGCAGACAAGGGGATAATGGAAACTATGGCTACACCTTC.

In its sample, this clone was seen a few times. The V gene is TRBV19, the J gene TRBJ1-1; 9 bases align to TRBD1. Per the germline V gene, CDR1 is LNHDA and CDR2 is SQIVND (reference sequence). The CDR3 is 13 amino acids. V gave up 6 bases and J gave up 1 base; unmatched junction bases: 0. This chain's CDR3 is CASRGQGNTEAFF. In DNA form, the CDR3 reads TGTGCCAGTAGGGGACAGGGGAACACTGAAGCTTTCTTT.

The CDR3 DNA sequence: TGTGCCAGCAGCCCCCGCTGGGGACTAGCGGCCGTAGGGTACAATGAGCAGTTCTTC. Translation: CASSPRWGLAAVGYNEQFF. The rearrangement joins TRBV9 to TRBJ2-1, with 11 bases fitting TRBD2. Per germline, CDR1 SGDLS and CDR2 YYNGEE. This CDR3 is 19 amino acids long. The ends lost 4 bases at V and 4 bases at J; junction bases unmatched: 16.